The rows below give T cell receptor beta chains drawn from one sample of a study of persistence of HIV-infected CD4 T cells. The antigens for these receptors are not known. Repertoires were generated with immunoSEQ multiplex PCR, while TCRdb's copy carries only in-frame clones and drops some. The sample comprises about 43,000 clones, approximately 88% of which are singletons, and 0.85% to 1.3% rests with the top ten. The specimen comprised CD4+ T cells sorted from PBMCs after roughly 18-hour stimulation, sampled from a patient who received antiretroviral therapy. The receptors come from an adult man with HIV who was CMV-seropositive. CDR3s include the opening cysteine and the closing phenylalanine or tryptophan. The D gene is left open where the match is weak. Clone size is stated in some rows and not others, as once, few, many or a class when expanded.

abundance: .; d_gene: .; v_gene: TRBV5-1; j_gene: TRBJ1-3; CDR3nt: TGCGCCAGCAGCTTCGACCCTCCTTATGACACCATATATTTT; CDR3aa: CASSFDPPYDTIYF
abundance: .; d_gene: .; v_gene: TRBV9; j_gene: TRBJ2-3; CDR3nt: TGTGCCAGCAGCGTAGGGGGGCTAGGGACAGATACGCAGTATTTT; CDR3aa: CASSVGGLGTDTQYF
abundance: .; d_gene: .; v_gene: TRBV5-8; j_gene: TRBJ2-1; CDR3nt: TGTGCCAGCACCAAGGACAGTGTCTACAATGAGCAGTTCTTC; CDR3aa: CASTKDSVYNEQFF
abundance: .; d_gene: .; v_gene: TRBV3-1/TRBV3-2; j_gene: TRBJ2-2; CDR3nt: TGTGCCAGCAGCCCAGCGAACACCGGGGAGCTGTTTTTT; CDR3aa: CASSPANTGELFF
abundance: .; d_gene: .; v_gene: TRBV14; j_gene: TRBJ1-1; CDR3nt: TGTGCCAGCAGCCAAGTGAGTCAGGGCACTGAAGCTTTCTTT; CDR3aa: CASSQVSQGTEAFF
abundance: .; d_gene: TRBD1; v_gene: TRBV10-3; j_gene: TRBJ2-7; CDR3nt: TGTGCCACCGCAACGGGACAGGGGGTTGGCGAGCAGTACTTC; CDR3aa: CATATGQGVGEQYF
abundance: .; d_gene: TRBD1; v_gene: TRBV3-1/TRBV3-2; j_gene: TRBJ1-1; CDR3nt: TGTGCCAGCAGCTATAGGACAGGGAGGAACACTAAAGCTTTCTTT; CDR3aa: CASSYRTGRNTKAFF
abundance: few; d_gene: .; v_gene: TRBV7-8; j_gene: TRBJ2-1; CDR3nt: TGTGCCAGCACCCTCAGGCAGGGGGGCTCCTACAATGAGCAGTTCTTC; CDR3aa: CASTLRQGGSYNEQFF
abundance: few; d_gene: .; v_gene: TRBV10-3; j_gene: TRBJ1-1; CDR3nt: TGTGCCATCAAGGGGGGGTTGAAGAACACTGAAGCTTTCTTT; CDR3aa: CAIKGGLKNTEAFF
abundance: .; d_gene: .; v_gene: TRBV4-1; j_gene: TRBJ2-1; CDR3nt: TGCGCCAGCAGCCTCCTGGGGTTCTCCTACAATGAGCAGTTCTTC; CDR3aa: CASSLLGFSYNEQFF
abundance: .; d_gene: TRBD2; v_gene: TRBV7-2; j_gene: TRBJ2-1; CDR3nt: TGTGCCAGCAGCCGGAGCAGCGGGGGGGGTACGAATGAGCAGTTCTTC; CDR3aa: CASSRSSGGGTNEQFF
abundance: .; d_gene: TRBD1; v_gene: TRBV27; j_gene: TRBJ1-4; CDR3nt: TGTGCCAGCAGTTTACGACAGGGAGGTGAAAAACTGTTTTTT; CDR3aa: CASSLRQGGEKLFF
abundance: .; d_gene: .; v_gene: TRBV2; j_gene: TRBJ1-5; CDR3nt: TGTGCCAGCAGTGTAAGTAGCCGCAATCAGCCCCAGCATTTT; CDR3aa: CASSVSSRNQPQHF
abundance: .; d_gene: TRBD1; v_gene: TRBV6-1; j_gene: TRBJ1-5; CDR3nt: TGTGCCAGCAGTGGGGAATTAGGGACAGTATCTTATCAGCCCCAGCATTTT; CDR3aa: CASSGELGTVSYQPQHF
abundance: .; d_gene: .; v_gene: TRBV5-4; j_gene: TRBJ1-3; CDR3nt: TGTGCCAGCAGACCAGGCCTGAGCTCTGGAAACACCATATATTTT; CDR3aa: CASRPGLSSGNTIYF
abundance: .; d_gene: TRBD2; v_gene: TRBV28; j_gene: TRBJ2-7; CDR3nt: TGTGCCAGCACTTCGGGGGGGCTTGTAGAGCAGTACTTC; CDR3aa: CASTSGGLVEQYF
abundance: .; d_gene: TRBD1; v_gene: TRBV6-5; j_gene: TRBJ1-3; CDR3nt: TGTGCCAGCAGGACAGGGGGTTCGAGTGGAAACACCATATATTTT; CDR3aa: CASRTGGSSGNTIYF
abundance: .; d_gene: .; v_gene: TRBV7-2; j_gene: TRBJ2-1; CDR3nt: TGTGCCAGCAGCCCTGATCCCGCCTACAATGAGCAGTTCTTC; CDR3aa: CASSPDPAYNEQFF
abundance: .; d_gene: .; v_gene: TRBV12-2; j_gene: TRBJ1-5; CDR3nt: TGTGCAAGTCGCCCAAGACAGGGGGTTGACAGCAATCAGCCCCAGCATTTT; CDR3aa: CASRPRQGVDSNQPQHF
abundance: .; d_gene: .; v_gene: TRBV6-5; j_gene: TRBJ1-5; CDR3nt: TGTGCCAGCCGGCAGGGTTTTCAGCCCCAGCATTTT; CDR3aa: CASRQGFQPQHF
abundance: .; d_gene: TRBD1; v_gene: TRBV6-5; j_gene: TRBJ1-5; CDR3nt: TGTGCCAGCAGTTACCACGGACAGGGCCTCAATCAGCCCCAGCATTTT; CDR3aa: CASSYHGQGLNQPQHF
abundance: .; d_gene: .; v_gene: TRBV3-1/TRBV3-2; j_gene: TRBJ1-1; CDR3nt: TGTGCCAGCAGCCCCCCACAGGGTAGCACTGAAGCTTTCTTT; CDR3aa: CASSPPQGSTEAFF
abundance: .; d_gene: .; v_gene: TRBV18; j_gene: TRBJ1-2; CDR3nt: TGTGCCAGCTCCCCCAGGGTGGACGGTTACTATGGCTACACCTTC; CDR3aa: CASSPRVDGYYGYTF
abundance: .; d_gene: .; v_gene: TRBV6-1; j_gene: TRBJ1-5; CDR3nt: TGTGCCAGCAGTGAATCGGGGTGGGGCAATCAGCCCCAGCATTTT; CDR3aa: CASSESGWGNQPQHF
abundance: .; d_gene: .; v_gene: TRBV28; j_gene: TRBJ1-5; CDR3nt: TGTGCCAGCAGTTTAGGGCTGAGCGGTCAGCCCCAGCATTTT; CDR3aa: CASSLGLSGQPQHF
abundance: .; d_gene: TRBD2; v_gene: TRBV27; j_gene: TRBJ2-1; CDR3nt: TGTGCCAGCAGTTTCGAGGGTAGCGGGGTAGGGAATGAGCAGTTCTTC; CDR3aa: CASSFEGSGVGNEQFF
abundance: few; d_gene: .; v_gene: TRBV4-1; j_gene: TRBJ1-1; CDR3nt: TGCGCCAGCAGCCAAGCCCAGGGCTTCGAAGCTTTCTTT; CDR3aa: CASSQAQGFEAFF
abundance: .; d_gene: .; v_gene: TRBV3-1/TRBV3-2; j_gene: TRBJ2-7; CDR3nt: TGTGCCAGCAGCCTGAGCCAAACTTCCTACGAGCAGTACTTC; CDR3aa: CASSLSQTSYEQYF